These 10 T cell receptor beta chains were all obtained from the same sample, sequenced in a study of resident and recirculating memory T cells in vitiligo. TCRdb keeps only in-frame clones here, not all; method: immunoSEQ multiplex PCR. The sample lists 100 to 150 clones, about nine tenths occurring once. Sequencing was carried out using non-lesional skin. Subset in this sample: normal-appearing skin under Wood's lamp, at least 2 cm from depigmented macule. The source of these receptors is a male donor with vitiligo.

The chain joins TRBV19 to TRBJ2-1; 8 positions match TRBD2. This CDR3 region has 17 residues. Germline V CDR1 and CDR2: LNHDA, SQIVND (reference sequence). The V gene end was trimmed by 1 base and the J gene end by 3 bases; junction bases not matched to a gene: 8. CDR3 in DNA: TGTGCCAGTAGTATAGTAACCGGGACTAGTGGCTACAATGAGCAGTTCTTC. Encoded protein: CASSIVTGTSGYNEQFF.

The chain links TRBV12-5 to TRBJ2-7, with a tentative D call TRBD1 (6 bases). The CDR3 runs to 17 residues. The V end lost 1 base, the J end lost 5 bases, and 21 bases lay between the germline ends. In germline, CDR1 is LGHNT, CDR2 FRNRAP. Written as DNA, the CDR3 is TGTGCTAGTGGTTTGGCCGGGACACCGCTACTGTCAAACGAGCAGTACTTC. It translates to CASGLAGTPLLSNEQYF. Full variable domain (rest looked up from reference TRBV12-5 and TRBJ2-7): DARVTQTPRHKVTEMGQEVTMRCQPILGHNTVFWYRQTMMQGLELLAYFRNRAPLDDSGMPKDRFSAEMPDATLATLKIQPSEPRDSAVYFCASGLAGTPLLSNEQYFGPGTRLTVT.

The chain recombines TRBV2 with TRBJ1-1; unclear D gene. The CDR3 has 14 amino acids. Looked up from germline, CDR1 is SNHLY and CDR2 is FYNNEI. V lost 4 bases and J 4 bases, leaving 13 bases between the germline ends. CDR3 protein: CASSGLATGTEAFF. As DNA, the CDR3 is TGTGCCAGCAGTGGTCTAGCGACTGGCACTGAAGCTTTCTTT.

This clone is classed as hyperexpanded. The V and J genes are TRBV7-9 and TRBJ1-3; tentatively, D is TRBD1 (6 bases). Germline V gives CDR1 SEHNR, CDR2 FQNEAQ (reference sequence). V shed 5 bases and J shed 1 base, with 9 bases lying between them. The CDR3 covers 14 residues. The CDR3 protein is CASSEQGSGNTIYF. CDR3 coding DNA: TGTGCCAGCAGCGAACAGGGTTCTGGAAACACCATATATTTT.

The chain couples TRBV2 to TRBJ1-2; D is perhaps TRBD1 (6 bases). This CDR3 region has 14 residues. V gave up 0 bases and J gave up 4 bases, with 9 bases separating them. CDR1 is SNHLY and CDR2 is FYNNEI in the germline V gene. CDR3 nucleotides: TGTGCCAGCAGTGAAGCAGGCAGGGGCTATGGCTACACCTTC. Amino acids: CASSEAGRGYGYTF. Combining the CDR3 with reference TRBV2 and TRBJ1-2 gives the whole variable domain EPEVTQTPSHQVTQMGQEVILRCVPISNHLYFYWYRQILGQKVEFLVSFYNNEISEKSEIFDDQFSVERPDGSNFTLKIRSTKLEDSAMYFCASSEAGRGYGYTFGSGTRLTVV.

This chain joins TRBV6-1 and TRBJ2-3, with D perhaps matching TRBD1 (5 bases). V was cut by 6 bases and J by 2 bases, with 15 bases left in between. CDR3 length: 15 residues. CDR1 and CDR2 (germline): MNHNS, SASEGT. CDR3 sequence reads: CASRLRQIATDTQYF. CDR3 bases: TGTGCCAGCAGACTACGACAGATAGCCACAGATACGCAGTATTTT.

Only one count was recorded for this clone. The rearrangement uses TRBV29-1 and TRBJ2-2; TRBD1 agrees at 8 bases. V shed 4 bases and J 4 bases; nucleotides not matched to a gene: 8. The CDR3 covers 15 residues. Germline CDR1 reads SQVTM; CDR2 reads ANQGSEA. Here the CDR3 reads CSVGVAGTGTGELFF. The CDR3 coding sequence is TGCAGCGTTGGGGTTGCTGGGACAGGCACCGGGGAGCTGTTTTTT.

The chain links TRBV1 to TRBJ2-5; the DNA was not compared with TRBD2, the D call given in the table. TRBV1 is an annotated pseudogene. This CDR3 spans 14 amino acids. The chain's CDR3 is CTSSHRRVFWTQYF. The CDR3 bases are TGCACCAGCAGCCATCGGAGGGTCTTTTGGACCCAGTACTTC.

This clone has just one count. The chain's CDR3 is CASRGRPPFFNTGELFF. In DNA, the CDR3 is TGTGCCAGCAGAGGGAGGCCCCCCTTTTTTAACACCGGGGAGCTGTTTTTT. The chain joins TRBV7-9 to TRBJ2-2; a possible D gene is TRBD2 (6 bases). V was shortened by 6 bases and J by 2 bases, with 19 bases between the two germline ends. Germline V gene lookup returns CDR1 SEHNR and CDR2 FQNEAQ (reference sequence). The CDR3 runs 17 residues.

The chain uses TRBV4-1 and TRBJ1-5, with D tentatively TRBD1 (6 bases). Germline CDR1 MGHRA, CDR2 YSYEKL. Trimming cost V 4 bases and J 7 bases, with 17 bases left between them. The CDR3 spans 15 residues. CDR3 DNA: TGCGCCAGCAGCCTTCTTCTGGGGGCCTACCAGCCCCAGCATTTT. It encodes CASSLLLGAYQPQHF.